Listed below are T cell receptor beta chains from one sample, sequenced in a study of long-term antiretroviral therapy in people with HIV. TCRdb's table, derived via immunoSEQ multiplex PCR, lists solely in-frame clones and lacks some. The sample carries about 21,000 clones, 70% to 90% recorded once. The sequencing here drew on unsorted PBMCs, taken 1.3 years after starting antiretroviral therapy. The receptors derive from a man between 60 and 75 years old with HIV. Both conserved end residues are part of each CDR3. A D gene is named only where the DNA matches it firmly.

D: NA; V: TRBV5-8; J: TRBJ1-3; DNA: TGTGCCCGCACGGCCCCCGCCAGTTATGGAAACACCATATATTTT; CDR3: CARTAPASYGNTIYF
D: TRBD1; V: TRBV6-1; J: TRBJ2-2; DNA: TGTGCCAGCAGTGAGACAGGGAGTACCGGGGAGCTGTTTTTT; CDR3: CASSETGSTGELFF
D: NA; V: TRBV11-2; J: TRBJ2-6; DNA: TGTGCCAGCACCGGGGGGCGCTCTGGGGCCAACGTCCTGACTTTC; CDR3: CASTGGRSGANVLTF
D: TRBD2; V: TRBV5-4; J: TRBJ2-1; DNA: TGTGCCTTCACTAGCGGGGGGGCTTCCTACAATGAGCAGTTCTTC; CDR3: CAFTSGGASYNEQFF
D: NA; V: TRBV9; J: TRBJ1-2; DNA: TGTGCCAGCAGCGTAGCTCACGGGGTGGGGGGCTACACCTTC; CDR3: CASSVAHGVGGYTF
D: TRBD1; V: TRBV6-5; J: TRBJ2-7; DNA: TGTGCCAGCAGCCCACAAGGACAGGGGGCGTTTGAGCAGTACTTC; CDR3: CASSPQGQGAFEQYF
D: TRBD1; V: TRBV5-6; J: TRBJ1-4; DNA: TGTGCCAGCAGCATCGGGACAGGGGATGAAAAACTGTTTTTT; CDR3: CASSIGTGDEKLFF
D: TRBD1; V: TRBV9; J: TRBJ1-1; DNA: TGTGCCAGCAGCGTAGCCCCAGGGGGGGAGAACACTGAAGCTTTCTTT; CDR3: CASSVAPGGENTEAFF
D: TRBD2; V: TRBV27; J: TRBJ2-4; DNA: TGTGCCAGCAGTCCCGTGGCCGGGGGGGTCAAAAACATTCAGTACTTC; CDR3: CASSPVAGGVKNIQYF
D: NA; V: TRBV4-2; J: TRBJ2-5; DNA: TGTGCCAGCAGCCAAGGTAGCGCCGAGTACCAAGAGACCCAGTACTTC; CDR3: CASSQGSAEYQETQYF
D: TRBD1; V: TRBV5-4; J: TRBJ2-3; DNA: TGTGCCAGCAGCTTGGCCTTGACAGGGGCAGCAGATACGCAGTATTTT; CDR3: CASSLALTGAADTQYF